The source of this T cell receptor (beta chain) is a study of identical twins. Whole-study results and caveats: Models predicted too little out-of-frame TCR alpha sharing in monozygotic twins.

Comment on this clonotype: Its target is unknown.

MiXCR, applied by TCRdb to the 5' RACE reads, yields one record per CDR3 protein. In the table there are fewer than 350,000 distinct CDR3 sequences, about 8.3% of which are singletons. Each donor was a healthy Caucasian. Separately, the same data were catalogued under a study of yellow fever vaccine responses in identical twins. That work adds: Twin vaccine T cell responses reportedly seemed partly convergent, partly personalized.

Sequenced input: memory (CD45RO+) T cells sorted from blood. The TCR sequence derives from a woman aged 18-30 years in good health.

The CDR3 protein is CASSLGGGGADTQYF. The CDR3 DNA reads as TGTGCCAGCAGCTTAGGGGGGGGCGGCGCAGATACGCAGTATTTT. The chain recombines TRBV7-9 with TRBJ2-3, with D tentatively TRBD2 (7 bases). From germline, CDR1 is SEHNR and CDR2 FQNEAQ (reference sequence). This CDR3 is built from 15 residues. The V gene lost 1 base and the J gene lost 4 bases, with 12 bases spanning the gap.